Listed here are 9 T cell receptor beta chains from one sample, sequenced in a study of blood T cell repertoires in COVID-19. Here immunoSEQ multiplex PCR was the method, and the copy in TCRdb shows in-frame clones only, minus some. The table shows about 70,000 clones, with 85% to 90% occurring only once. What was sequenced was peripheral blood. These receptors all come from a man in his sixties or seventies with active COVID-19.

The chain recombines TRBV2 with TRBJ2-7; D might be TRBD2 (6 bases). The CDR3 length is 14 residues. V was cut by 6 bases and J by 6 bases, with 18 bases left in between. In germline, CDR1 is SNHLY, CDR2 FYNNEI. The CDR3 here is CASRAPSVWSEQYF. As DNA, the CDR3 is TGTGCCAGCAGGGCCCCTAGCGTCTGGTCCGAGCAGTACTTC.

A remark on this clone: An end of the junction differs from the germline gene, which may be a read error. The gene calls are TRBV7-2 and TRBJ2-3, with D possibly TRBD1 on 8 matching bases. This CDR3 is 14 amino acids long. The germline V gene encodes CDR1 SGHTA and CDR2 FQGNSA. CDR3: CASRQGGSTNTQYF. The DNA of the CDR3 is TGTGCCAGCAGACAGGGGGGGAGCACAAATACGCAGTATTTT.

This clone has a single count. The chain joins TRBV18 to TRBJ2-5; perhaps TRBD2 as D (6 bases). V was cut by 0 bases and J by 5 bases, with 10 bases left in between. CDR1 KGHSH and CDR2 LQKENI come from the germline V gene. The CDR3 extends over 14 amino acids. The CDR3 protein is CASSPPTGEETQYF. The CDR3 region has the DNA TGTGCCAGCTCACCACCTACGGGGGAGGAGACCCAGTACTTC.

The chain joins TRBV7-3 to TRBJ1-6; 10 bases fit TRBD1. Unmatched junction bases numbered 4, after V lost 5 bases and J lost 6 bases. CDR1 is SGHTA, CDR2 FQGTGA, per germline. The CDR3 has 15 amino acids. CDR3 bases: TGTGCCAGCAGCCACCGGGACAGGGGTAATTCACCCCTCCACTTT. Translating gives CASSHRDRGNSPLHF.

V usage is TRBV7-2 and J usage is TRBJ2-1; 8 bases match TRBD2. V dropped 1 base and J dropped 9; count of bases not matched to a gene: 8. Germline V gives CDR1 SGHTA, CDR2 FQGNSA. The CDR3 loop spans 15 amino acids. CDR3 DNA sequence: TGTGCCAGCAGCTTAGGTGGGACTAGTTGGGGTGAGCAGTTCTTC. This codes for CASSLGGTSWGEQFF.

V usage is TRBV10-3 and J usage is TRBJ1-2, with 8 bases matching TRBD1. The trim removed 2 bases at V and 1 base at J, leaving 6 bases unmatched. The length of the CDR3 is 16 residues. Germline CDR1 and CDR2: ENHRY and SYGVKD. This CDR3 reads CAISEGQGGDNYGYTF. The CDR3, as DNA: TGTGCCATCAGTGAGGGACAGGGTGGCGATAACTATGGCTACACCTTC.

The V call is TRBV7-2, the J call TRBJ2-1; 9 nucleotides agree with TRBD2. From germline, CDR1 is SGHTA and CDR2 FQGNSA. This CDR3 is built from 17 residues. The junction had 13 bases not matched to a gene; V was cut back by 5 bases and J by 5 bases. The DNA for the CDR3 is TGTGCCAGCAGCCGGGGGCCTAGCGGGGCAATGGACAATGAGCAGTTCTTC. Its protein is CASSRGPSGAMDNEQFF. Full variable domain (outside the CDR3, taken from reference TRBV7-2 and TRBJ2-1): GAGVSQSPSNKVTEKGKDVELRCDPISGHTALYWYRQSLGQGLEFLIYFQGNSAPDKSGLPSDRFSAERTGGSVSTLTIQRTQQEDSAVYLCASSRGPSGAMDNEQFFGPGTRLTVL.

The rearrangement links TRBV5-4 to TRBJ1-4; the D gene is possibly TRBD1 (5 bases). The CDR3 runs to 14 residues. V shed 4 bases and J shed 8 bases, with 15 bases lying between them. Germline V lookup: CDR1 SGHNT, CDR2 YYREEE (reference sequence). The CDR3 DNA reads as TGTGCCAGCAGCCAGACCGGGACTGGGGAAAAACTGTTTTTT. Amino acids: CASSQTGTGEKLFF.

This chain connects TRBV4-3 to TRBJ2-7, with a possible D match to TRBD2 (5 bases). This CDR3 has 13 amino acids. Germline CDR1 is LGHNA and CDR2 is YSLEER. Trimming pared 4 bases from V and 4 bases from J, leaving 11 bases between. The CDR3 DNA reads TGCGCCAGCAGCCGGGTGGGAGAATACGAGCAGTACTTC. This gives the protein CASSRVGEYEQYF.